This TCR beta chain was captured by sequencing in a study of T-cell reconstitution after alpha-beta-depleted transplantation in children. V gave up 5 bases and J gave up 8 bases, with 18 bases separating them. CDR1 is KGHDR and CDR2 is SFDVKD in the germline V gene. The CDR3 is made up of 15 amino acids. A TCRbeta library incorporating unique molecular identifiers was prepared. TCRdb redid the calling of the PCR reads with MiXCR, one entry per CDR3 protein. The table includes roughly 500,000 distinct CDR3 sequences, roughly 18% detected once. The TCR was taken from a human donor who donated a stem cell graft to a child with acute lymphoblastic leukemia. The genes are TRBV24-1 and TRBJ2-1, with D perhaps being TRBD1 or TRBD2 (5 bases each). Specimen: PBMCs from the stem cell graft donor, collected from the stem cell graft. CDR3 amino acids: CATSGLGTARHEQFF. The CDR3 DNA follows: TGTGCCACCAGTGGTCTAGGGACGGCCCGGCATGAGCAGTTCTTC.